A single sample gave rise to the 20 T cell receptor beta chains below, sequenced in a study of OX40 agonist ivuxolimab in advanced cancers. Produced via immunoSEQ multiplex PCR; TCRdb's table is partial and in-frame only. The sample includes roughly 67,000 clones, nearly 90% of them seen just once. Material: CD4+ or CD8+ T cells sorted from blood, obtained in a trial of the OX40 agonist ivuxolimab. These receptors were obtained from an adult with an advanced solid tumor such as melanoma, head and neck, liver or kidney cancer.

This chain uses TRBV6-6 with TRBJ2-1, with unresolved D. The germline V gene has CDR1 MNHNY and CDR2 SVGAGI (reference sequence). CDR3 length equals 12 residues. Trimming stripped 2 bases from V and 9 bases from J, with 8 bases between. For the CDR3, the DNA is TGTGCCAGCAGTTACGGCAGTTCTGAGCAGTTCTTC. It is translated as CASSYGSSEQFF.

The rearrangement joins TRBV28 to TRBJ1-5, with a tentative D call TRBD1 (6 bases). Per the germline V gene, CDR1 is MDHEN and CDR2 is SYDVKM. The CDR3 is made up of 14 amino acids. V was clipped by 2 bases and J by 7 bases, with 12 bases between them. The CDR3: CASSLEQGWQPQHF. The DNA of the CDR3 is TGTGCCAGCAGTTTAGAACAGGGATGGCAGCCCCAGCATTTT. The full variable domain, rest sourced from reference TRBV28 and TRBJ1-5, is DVKVTQSSRYLVKRTGEKVFLECVQDMDHENMFWYRQDPGLGLRLIYFSYDVKMKEKGDIPEGYSVSREKKERFSLILESASTNQTSMYLCASSLEQGWQPQHFGDGTRLSIL.

The gene calls are TRBV21-1 and TRBJ2-4; TRBD1, the D gene given by the table, was not confirmed from the DNA. TRBV21-1 is listed as a pseudogene. The CDR3 consists of 16 residues. The CDR3 bases are TGTGCCAGCAGCGGTATACAGGGGTTTAAGTTGGGCATTCAGTACTTC. It specifies CASSGIQGFKLGIQYF.

V and J are TRBV7-9 and TRBJ2-7, with D hard to call. The CDR3 sequence is 12 residues long. Trimming left V 2 bases short and J 7 bases short, with 9 bases between. Germline CDR1 SEHNR, CDR2 FQNEAQ (reference sequence). For the CDR3, the DNA is TGTGCCAGCAGCTTATCCCTAAGGGAGCAGTACTTC. Its translation: CASSLSLREQYF.

V gene TRBV14 combines with J gene TRBJ1-2; no definite D call. Trimming took 5 bases from V and 4 from J, leaving 11 bases between them. Germline values: CDR1 SGHDN, CDR2 FVKESK. The CDR3 loop spans 13 amino acids. The chain's CDR3 is CASSANGPYGYTF. CDR3 bases: TGTGCCAGCAGCGCGAATGGGCCCTATGGCTACACCTTC.

The chain carries TRBV28 and TRBJ2-7; D uncertain. Germline CDR1 and CDR2: MDHEN and SYDVKM. The length of the CDR3 is 17 residues. V was pared by 6 bases and J by 1 base, with 22 bases between. The CDR3 DNA sequence: TGTGCCAGCAGCTATTCGCTGACCGCTCCCCTGTCCTACGAGCAGTACTTC. Translating it yields CASSYSLTAPLSYEQYF.

The CDR3 bases are TGTGCCAGCCGGGACAGCCATTGGCAGCCCCAGCATTTT. Translating gives CASRDSHWQPQHF. The chain recombines TRBV28 with TRBJ1-5; 7 bases fit TRBD1. The CDR3 extends over 13 amino acids. The V gene's germline CDR1 is MDHEN and CDR2 SYDVKM. J gave up 7 bases and V 8 bases, and 8 bases lay outside the gene matches.

The chain combines TRBV6-6 with TRBJ1-3; D gene uncertain. V was clipped by 0 bases and J by 0 bases, with 9 bases between them. The CDR3 has 16 amino acids. CDR1 and CDR2 from the germline V gene are MNHNY and SVGAGI (reference sequence). In DNA form, the CDR3 reads TGTGCCAGCAGTTACTCGAACCCAGGCTCTGGAAACACCATATATTTT. Translated, it gives CASSYSNPGSGNTIYF.

This rearrangement joins TRBV5-1 to TRBJ2-3; 8 positions agree with TRBD2. Trimming at V came to 4 bases and at J to 2 bases, leaving 3 bases not matched to a gene. In germline, CDR1 is SGHRS, CDR2 YFSETQ. There are 14 residues in the CDR3. CDR3 amino acids: CASSRLANTDTQYF. CDR3 coding DNA: TGCGCCAGCAGCCGACTAGCGAACACAGATACGCAGTATTTT.

This chain joins TRBV10-1 and TRBJ2-3; D gene uncertain. Germline-derived CDR1 and CDR2 are WNHNN and SYGVQD (reference sequence). V gave up 6 bases and J gave up 3 bases, with 10 bases separating them. The CDR3 runs 13 residues. The CDR3 nucleotides read TGCGCCAGCAGGGAACGTACTACAGATACGCAGTATTTT. Amino acids: CASRERTTDTQYF.

The chain joins TRBV5-1 to TRBJ2-3, with TRBD2 as a possible D gene (7 bases). V lost 5 bases, J lost 1 base, and 17 bases lay in between. Per the germline V gene, CDR1 is SGHRS and CDR2 is YFSETQ. This CDR3 is 16 amino acids long. CDR3 region: CASSNGRSGGTDTQYF. The CDR3 DNA reads as TGCGCCAGCAGTAACGGGAGGTCAGGGGGCACAGATACGCAGTATTTT.

The chain carries TRBV19 and TRBJ2-7, with TRBD2 identical over 11 bases. The CDR3 totals 13 residues. V trimming: 6 bases; J trimming: 4 bases; junction bases outside the gene matches: 2. Germline V CDR1 and CDR2: LNHDA, SQIVND (reference sequence). The CDR3 is CASSLAGGYEQYF. The CDR3, as DNA: TGTGCCAGTAGCCTAGCGGGAGGATACGAGCAGTACTTC.

The gene calls are TRBV27 and TRBJ2-7; D is unclear. The CDR3 covers 15 residues. Trimming took off 1 base at V and 2 bases at J, with 12 bases between the two ends. The germline V gene encodes CDR1 MNHEY and CDR2 SMNVEV (reference sequence). As DNA, the CDR3 is TGTGCCAGCAGTTTATTCTCCGCCAGGCCCTACGAGCAGTACTTC. This translates into CASSLFSARPYEQYF.

This clone came up once. J is TRBJ2-2 and V is TRBV7-5; whether TRBD2, the table's D call, matches the DNA was not checked. TRBV7-5 is described as a pseudogene. The CDR3 runs 15 residues. CDR3 coding DNA: TGTGTCAGAAGGAGACCGGGACTTAACACCGGGGAGCTGTTTTTT. Protein: CVRRRPGLNTGELFF.

The chain carries TRBV5-8 and TRBJ2-2; D gene uncertain. From germline, CDR1 is SGHTS and CDR2 YDEGEE. The V gene lost 4 bases and the J gene lost 3 bases, with 7 bases spanning the gap. The CDR3 is 13 amino acids. The CDR3 region has the DNA TGTGCCAGCAGCCCCTCATACACCGGGGAGCTGTTTTTT. The encoded protein is CASSPSYTGELFF.

The chain employs TRBV5-5 and TRBJ2-3; tentatively, D is TRBD1 (6 bases). Per germline, CDR1 SGHKS and CDR2 YYEKEE (reference sequence). The CDR3 extends over 15 amino acids. V dropped 2 bases and J dropped 3 bases, with 13 bases sitting between them. The CDR3 loop reads CASSFSSGETDTQYF. CDR3 DNA sequence: TGTGCCAGCAGCTTTTCGTCAGGGGAGACAGATACGCAGTATTTT.

V and J are TRBV7-8 and TRBJ2-2, with TRBD2 identical over 8 bases. J lost 2 bases, V lost 1 base, and 9 bases had no gene match. This CDR3 contains 18 residues. Per the germline V gene, CDR1 is SGHVS and CDR2 is FQNEAQ. CDR3 in amino acids: CASSLVVRTSGNTGELFF. In DNA form, the CDR3 reads TGTGCCAGCAGCTTAGTGGTTAGAACTAGCGGAAACACCGGGGAGCTGTTTTTT.

V gene TRBV2 combines with J gene TRBJ2-3, with 11 nucleotides matching TRBD1. The CDR3 is 15 amino acids. After removal of 4 bases from V and 6 bases from J, the junction contained 6 bases not matched to a gene. Germline assignment: CDR1 SNHLY and CDR2 FYNNEI. CDR3 sequence: CASSGPGTGGDTQYF. CDR3 coding DNA: TGTGCCAGCAGTGGCCCCGGGACAGGGGGGGATACGCAGTATTTT. Filled out from reference TRBV2 and TRBJ2-3, the complete variable domain reads EPEVTQTPSHQVTQMGQEVILRCVPISNHLYFYWYRQILGQKVEFLVSFYNNEISEKSEIFDDQFSVERPDGSNFTLKIRSTKLEDSAMYFCASSGPGTGGDTQYFGPGTRLTVL.

This clone was recorded once. This chain uses TRBV6-5 with TRBJ2-3; maybe TRBD1 (6 bases). CDR1 and CDR2 (germline): MNHEY, SVGAGI. The V gene lost 0 bases and the J gene lost 0 bases, with 10 bases spanning the gap. This CDR3 has 16 residues. CDR3 sequence (DNA): TGTGCCAGCAGTTACTCCGGGACACTTAGCACAGATACGCAGTATTTT. Protein: CASSYSGTLSTDTQYF.

CDR3 region: CASYPGGRGTGELFF. CDR3 in DNA: TGTGCCAGTTACCCCGGCGGGAGAGGCACCGGGGAGCTGTTTTTT. The rearrangement joins TRBV28 to TRBJ2-2, with 7 bases lining up with TRBD2. This CDR3 has 15 amino acids. In germline, CDR1 is MDHEN, CDR2 SYDVKM. V lost 9 bases, J lost 4 bases, and 11 bases stayed unmatched.